This TCR beta chain appears in the sequencing data of a study of shared clonotypes between healthy human individuals. Overall study: Every donor yielded three CD4 naive, three CD4 memory, two CD8 naive and one CD8 memory plate.

V dropped 2 bases and J dropped 3 bases, with 8 bases sitting between them. The CDR3 length is 12 residues. Germline V gene lookup returns CDR1 SQVTM and CDR2 ANQGSEA. At deep level, the assay was performed. Produced via immunoSEQ multiplex PCR; TCRdb's table is partial and in-frame only. The sample consists of 2 million to 3 million clones, 80% to 95% of them appearing once. The receptor was derived from a young man in good health. Some clones in this sample may be carry-over from other donors' samples. V is TRBV29-1 and J is TRBJ2-7; no reliable D call. Sequenced sample: naive CD4+ T cells from PBMCs. Subset meaning: CD45RA+ positively selected. The CDR3 bases are TGCAGCGTTGAATCTGGTGGCTACGAGCAGTACTTC. Its translation is CSVESGGYEQYF.